The rows below give T cell receptor beta chains drawn from one sample of a study of T cell responses to AZD1222 COVID-19 vaccine. Produced via immunoSEQ multiplex PCR; TCRdb's table is partial and in-frame only. Found here are some 150,000 clones, around 89% of them singletons; the top ten hold 2.5% to 3.5%. Specimen: peripheral blood, collected on day 0 of AZD1222 vaccination. These receptors came from an adult in good health. CDR3s leave out the opening cysteine and the closing phenylalanine or tryptophan. A D gene is named only where the DNA matches it firmly. Expanded clones are given a class, and other clones once, few, many or no size at all.

TRBV7-9	-	-	TRBJ2-3	ASSSGPGDTQY
TRBV28	TRBD1	-	TRBJ1-5	ASSLRDSYQPQH
TRBV19	-	-	TRBJ1-4	ASSLRGATNEKLF
TRBV6-6	-	-	TRBJ2-1	ASSRTTGSSYNEQF
TRBV9	TRBD1	-	TRBJ2-1	ASSVEGGTGVYNEQF
TRBV6-5	-	-	TRBJ2-7	ASSYHGQREQY
TRBV6-5	-	-	TRBJ2-1	ASSYSPGYNEQF
TRBV9	-	-	TRBJ1-6	ASSVGQTYSPLH
TRBV18	-	once	TRBJ1-4	ASSPSPATNEKLF
TRBV7-6	TRBD1	-	TRBJ2-2	ASSLGQLITGELF
TRBV18	-	-	TRBJ2-6	ASSSRAGAGANVLT
TRBV6-6	-	-	TRBJ2-7	ASSYRPGPALPY
TRBV5-1	-	-	TRBJ1-1	ASSLDEGEAF
TRBV4-2	-	-	TRBJ1-1	ASSDTGMNTEAF
TRBV2	-	-	TRBJ2-1	ASSEVGPVSSYNEQF
TRBV2	TRBD1	few	TRBJ2-3	ASRRGLGTDTQY
TRBV4-1	-	-	TRBJ1-3	ASSQVWVSGNTIY
TRBV27	-	-	TRBJ2-2	ASTSGAFPLVTGGGELF
TRBV6-5	-	once	TRBJ2-3	ASTHLDGGTDTQY
TRBV28	-	-	TRBJ1-2	ASSRVGYGYT
TRBV2	TRBD1	-	TRBJ2-7	ASIPLTGVEQY
TRBV28	-	-	TRBJ1-6	ASSWTLSSYNSPLH
TRBV5-1	-	-	TRBJ2-7	ASSLRSPYEQY
TRBV18	-	-	TRBJ1-5	ASSPRTVSNQPQH
TRBV4-3	-	-	TRBJ1-5	ASSPTIGQPQH
TRBV14	-	-	TRBJ2-7	ASSQSMRYEQY
TRBV4-1	TRBD2	-	TRBJ2-4	ASSPGRPSGRPKNIQY
TRBV6-1	TRBD2	-	TRBJ2-5	ASSEDGLAGETQY